These 17 T cell receptor beta chains were all obtained from the same sample, sequenced in a study of T cells in Graves' hyperthyroidism and ophthalmopathy. Amplified TCR beta CDR3 regions came from RNA transcripts. The TCR CDR3 was amplified in a first-round RT-PCR using the HTBI primer set. MiXCR, applied by TCRdb to the multiplex PCR reads, yields one record per CDR3 protein. The data show fewer than 650,000 distinct CDR3 sequences, with 14% seen just once and roughly 5.7% held by the top ten. Sequencing used blood. Receptor source: a woman aged 25 to 39 with Graves' hyperthyroidism that later progressed to Graves' ophthalmopathy.

This clonotype was seen ten or more times. J is TRBJ1-5 and V is TRBV6-1, with D unclear. CDR3 length: 17 amino acids. Trimming removed 6 bases from V and 1 base from J, with 19 bases in between. The germline V gene has CDR1 MNHNS and CDR2 SASEGT. The CDR3 DNA is TGTGCCAGCAGCCATCTTTCGGACCCACTAAGCAATCAGCCCCAGCATTTT. Translation gives CASSHLSDPLSNQPQHF.

This clonotype appeared a few times. CDR3 DNA: TGTGCCAGCAGCAGGGGGGGGACAGGGGACGAGCAGTACTTC. Amino acids: CASSRGGTGDEQYF. V and J are TRBV7-3 and TRBJ2-7; 10 nucleotides line up with TRBD1. The CDR3 runs 14 residues. Germline CDR1 SGHTA, CDR2 FQGTGA. Trimming cost V 5 bases and J 5 bases; bases outside gene matches: 6.

The gene calls are TRBV6-1 and TRBJ2-7; D gene ambiguous. V was pared by 7 bases and J by 6 bases, with 13 bases between. CDR1 is MNHNS, CDR2 SASEGT, per germline. The CDR3 has 12 amino acids. In nucleotides, the CDR3 is TGTGCCAGCACATCCCCACAGATCGAGCAGTACTTC. It encodes CASTSPQIEQYF.

This clonotype has ten or more counts. CDR3 protein: CASAQAGATDTQYF. Written as DNA, the CDR3 is TGTGCCAGTGCCCAGGCAGGGGCCACAGATACGCAGTATTTT. The chain is built from TRBV28 and TRBJ2-3; possible D gene TRBD1, 6 bases. The CDR3 consists of 14 residues. V lost 9 bases and J 2 bases, leaving 15 bases between the germline ends. Germline CDR1 and CDR2: MDHEN and SYDVKM. The full variable domain, rest sourced from reference TRBV28 and TRBJ2-3, is DVKVTQSSRYLVKRTGEKVFLECVQDMDHENMFWYRQDPGLGLRLIYFSYDVKMKEKGDIPEGYSVSREKKERFSLILESASTNQTSMYLCASAQAGATDTQYFGPGTRLTVL.

The chain couples TRBV6-1 to TRBJ1-4; 9 nucleotides align to TRBD1. The CDR3 is 15 amino acids. The germline CDR1 and CDR2 sequences are MNHNS and SASEGT. V lost 0 bases to trimming and J lost 7 bases; unmatched junction nucleotides: 3. CDR3 coding DNA: TGTGCCAGCAGTGAAGCAACAGGGGGCAGTGAAAAACTGTTTTTT. As protein: CASSEATGGSEKLFF.

This clonotype occurred many times. The chain has TRBV2 and TRBJ2-1; TRBD2 matches at 10 bases. The CDR3 has 17 residues. Germline loops: CDR1 SNHLY, CDR2 FYNNEI. J gave up 0 bases and V 4 bases, and 6 bases lay outside the gene matches. As DNA, the CDR3 is TGTGCCAGCAGTGCAAAGGGACTAGCGAGCTCCTACAATGAGCAGTTCTTC. Residues: CASSAKGLASSYNEQFF.

This clonotype was recorded many times. This sequence joins TRBV19 and TRBJ2-2; D is uncertain. The V gene's germline CDR1 is LNHDA and CDR2 SQIVND (reference sequence). CDR3 length equals 11 residues. V lost 4 bases and J 6 bases, leaving 3 bases between the germline ends. CDR3 nucleotides: TGTGCCAGTAGTACCTCCGGGGAGCTGTTTTTT. Translated: CASSTSGELFF.

This clonotype was recorded at least ten times. The chain couples TRBV29-1 to TRBJ2-3; 9 bases line up with TRBD2. The CDR3 runs to 14 residues. Per germline, CDR1 SQVTM and CDR2 ANQGSEA. J lost 4 bases, V lost 5 bases, and 7 bases had no gene match. The CDR3 protein is CSVQVAGVSDTQYF. CDR3 nucleotide sequence: TGCAGCGTTCAGGTAGCGGGAGTATCAGATACGCAGTATTTT.

This clonotype has a count of ten or more. The chain joins TRBV30 to TRBJ2-5; no definite D call. Trimming left V 0 bases short and J 1 base short, with 3 bases between. This CDR3 has 12 amino acids. Germline CDR1 is GTSNPN and CDR2 is SVGIG (reference sequence). In DNA, the CDR3 is TGTGCCTGGAGTGTCTCCCAAGAGACCCAGTACTTC. This codes for CAWSVSQETQYF.

This clonotype has at least ten counts. CDR3 region: CATSTVGTEAFF. The CDR3 coding sequence is TGTGCCACCAGCACCGTGGGGACTGAAGCTTTCTTT. This sequence joins TRBV15 and TRBJ1-1, with no clear D. This CDR3 region has 12 residues. V was pared by 4 bases and J by 5 bases, with 8 bases between. Germline loops: CDR1 LNHNV, CDR2 YYDKDF (reference sequence).

The chain carries TRBV27 and TRBJ2-7; D gene uncertain. Deletions cut 8 bases from V and 7 bases from J, with 6 bases between. This CDR3 is built from 9 residues. Germline V gene data show CDR1 as MNHEY and CDR2 as SMNVEV (reference sequence). CDR3 coding DNA: TGTGCCAGCTATGAAGAGCAGTACTTC. This translates into CASYEEQYF.

The chain is built from TRBV6-1 and TRBJ1-4, with TRBD1 as a possible D gene (5 bases). The germline CDR1 and CDR2 sequences are MNHNS and SASEGT. This CDR3 contains 12 residues. The V end lost 8 bases, the J end lost 6 bases, and 10 bases lay between the germline ends. The CDR3 nucleotides are TGTGCCAGCCAGGGCGGGGATGAAAAACTGTTTTTT. Protein: CASQGGDEKLFF.

In this sample, this clonotype turned up a few times. The chain uses TRBV9 and TRBJ2-5; TRBD2 agrees at 8 bases. The length of the CDR3 is 15 residues. Germline trimming cut 0 bases from V and 5 bases from J; bases unmatched to any gene: 6. In germline, CDR1 is SGDLS, CDR2 YYNGEE. The CDR3 is CASSVETGGGETQYF. CDR3 bases: TGTGCCAGCAGCGTAGAAACGGGAGGGGGTGAGACCCAGTACTTC. Complete variable domain (other parts from reference TRBV9 and TRBJ2-5): DSGVTQTPKHLITATGQRVTLRCSPRSGDLSVYWYQQSLDQGLQFLIQYYNGEERAKGNILERFSAQQFPDLHSELNLSSLELGDSALYFCASSVETGGGETQYFGPGTRLLVL.

This clonotype was picked up many times. The genes are TRBV5-1 and TRBJ2-3; a possible D gene is TRBD2 (6 bases). The CDR3 runs 13 residues. Germline assignment: CDR1 SGHRS and CDR2 YFSETQ. Trimming removed 5 bases from V and 5 bases from J, with 12 bases in between. This CDR3 is CASRTRSGDTQYF. CDR3 DNA sequence: TGCGCCAGCAGGACTAGGTCGGGAGATACGCAGTATTTT.

The table lists this clonotype with a few counts. The rearrangement links TRBV3-2 to TRBJ1-6; TRBD1, the table's D call, was not compared with the DNA. TRBV3-2 is given as a pseudogene. The CDR3 contains 20 residues. This CDR3 reads CASSQDHGANRRSYNSPLHF. The CDR3 DNA is TGTGCCAGCAGCCAAGACCACGGGGCTAATAGGCGCTCCTATAATTCACCCCTCCACTTT.

The chain joins TRBV7-9 to TRBJ2-3; 10 positions agree with TRBD2. Germline trimming cut 2 bases from V and 6 bases from J; bases unmatched to any gene: 5. CDR1 is SEHNR, CDR2 FQNEAQ, per germline (reference sequence). The CDR3 loop spans 15 amino acids. Written as DNA, the CDR3 is TGTGCCAGCAGCTTACTAGCGGGAGAAAGGGATACGCAGTATTTT. Protein: CASSLLAGERDTQYF.

In this sample, this clonotype turned up a few times. The chain links TRBV20-1 to TRBJ2-7, with 10 nucleotides matching TRBD1. Germline CDR1 is DFQATT and CDR2 is SNEGSKA (reference sequence). Germline trimming cut 4 bases from V and 2 bases from J; bases unmatched to any gene: 5. CDR3 length equals 14 residues. The chain's CDR3 is CSAIPGTGAYEQYF. The DNA for the CDR3 is TGCAGTGCTATTCCCGGGACAGGGGCCTACGAGCAGTACTTC.